The rows below give T cell receptor beta chains drawn from one sample of a study of blood T cell repertoires in COVID-19. Generated by immunoSEQ multiplex PCR, the TCRdb table keeps only in-frame clones and is missing some. The sample lists 60,000 to 70,000 clones, around 88% seen once, with roughly 18% in the top ten. The sample consisted of peripheral blood. The source of these receptors is a woman aged 80 or older with active COVID-19. The CDR3 runs from the conserved cysteine through the conserved F or W. A D gene is named only where the DNA matches it firmly. The size field is filled for only some rows; it gives once, few, many or a size class.

v_gene	j_gene	d_gene	abundance	CDR3aa	CDR3nt
TRBV25-1	TRBJ2-3	TRBD2	NA	CASSVRPGLAGTDTQYF	TGTGCCAGCAGTGTTCGTCCGGGACTAGCGGGGACAGATACGCAGTATTTT
TRBV6-2/TRBV6-3	TRBJ1-2	TRBD1	NA	CASSPRQGPYGYTF	TGTGCCAGCAGTCCCCGACAGGGTCCCTATGGCTACACCTTC
TRBV5-1	TRBJ2-2	TRBD2	NA	CASSLDGGANTGELFF	TGCGCCAGCAGCTTGGATGGGGGGGCGAACACCGGGGAGCTGTTTTTT
TRBV6-1	TRBJ1-4	NA	NA	CASSDAGRQEKLFF	TGTGCCAGCAGTGATGCGGGACGACAAGAAAAACTGTTTTTT
TRBV5-6	TRBJ1-2	NA	NA	CASSYRAYGYTF	TGTGCCAGCAGCTACAGGGCCTATGGCTACACCTTC
TRBV5-3	TRBJ2-7	NA	NA	CARSLDGSRSYEQYF	TGTGCCAGAAGCTTGGATGGCTCTCGCTCCTACGAGCAGTACTTC
TRBV18	TRBJ1-2	NA	NA	CASSPGTIDNYGYTF	TGTGCCAGCTCACCGGGGACAATCGATAACTATGGCTACACCTTC
TRBV5-6	TRBJ2-3	NA	NA	CASSLVQRQSARDTQYF	TGTGCCAGCAGCTTGGTGCAGCGGCAATCAGCCCGGGATACGCAGTATTTT
TRBV3-1/TRBV3-2	TRBJ2-3	TRBD2	NA	CASSRGGLAFTDTQYF	TGTGCCAGCAGCCGAGGCGGACTAGCGTTCACAGATACGCAGTATTTT
TRBV7-8	TRBJ2-1	TRBD2	NA	CASSLSPRHSGAFYNEQFF	TGTGCCAGCAGCTTAAGCCCACGTCATAGCGGGGCCTTTTACAATGAGCAGTTCTTC
TRBV18	TRBJ1-1	TRBD1	NA	CASSTQGLRVNTEAFF	TGTGCCAGCTCAACACAGGGGCTTAGAGTGAACACTGAAGCTTTCTTT
TRBV19	TRBJ1-5	NA	NA	CASSTPPGTIYSNQPQHF	TGTGCCAGTAGTACTCCACCAGGGACAATTTATAGCAATCAGCCCCAGCATTTT
TRBV9	TRBJ2-2	TRBD2	NA	CASSVGGRGYTGELFF	TGTGCCAGCAGCGTAGGCGGGCGGGGGTACACCGGGGAGCTGTTTTTT
TRBV19	TRBJ2-7	NA	NA	CASSGYYEQYF	TGTGCCAGTAGCGGTTACTACGAGCAGTACTTC
TRBV7-6	TRBJ1-1	NA	NA	CASSAGILGDTEAFF	TGTGCCAGCAGCGCCGGGATTCTCGGGGACACTGAAGCTTTCTTT
TRBV5-6	TRBJ2-1	NA	NA	CASSLQGNEQFF	TGTGCCAGCAGCCTACAGGGAAATGAGCAGTTCTTC
TRBV28	TRBJ2-1	TRBD1	once	CASSQGQGYFF	TGTGCCAGCAGTCAGGGACAGGGGTACTTCTTC
TRBV19	TRBJ1-2	NA	NA	CASNQPVILGQGISNYGYTF	TGTGCCAGTAATCAACCTGTAATCCTGGGGCAGGGCATATCTAACTATGGCTACACCTTC
TRBV10-3	TRBJ1-3	NA	NA	CAIKGAGMGNTIYF	TGTGCCATCAAAGGGGCAGGGATGGGAAACACCATATATTTT
TRBV28	TRBJ1-2	NA	NA	CASRRGTDGGYTF	TGTGCCAGCAGGCGCGGGACGGATGGGGGCTACACCTTC
TRBV6-2/TRBV6-3	TRBJ2-5	NA	NA	CASSYSIGTQYF	TGTGCCAGCAGTTACTCGATCGGGACCCAGTACTTC
TRBV6-2/TRBV6-3	TRBJ2-1	NA	once	CASSYSGVEQFF	TGTGCCAGCAGTTATTCCGGGGTAGAGCAGTTCTTC
TRBV7-2	TRBJ2-5	TRBD1	NA	CASSFNRQGARETQYF	TGTGCCAGCAGCTTCAACAGACAGGGGGCGCGAGAGACCCAGTACTTC
TRBV7-2	TRBJ1-2	TRBD1	NA	CASSPEQGEAYGYTF	TGTGCCAGCAGCCCAGAGCAGGGGGAGGCTTATGGCTACACCTTC
TRBV19	TRBJ1-5	TRBD1	NA	CASSTSDRVQPQHF	TGTGCCAGTAGTACGAGTGACAGGGTGCAGCCCCAGCATTTT
TRBV19	TRBJ1-5	NA	NA	CASSVRGASSYQPQHF	TGTGCCAGTAGCGTCCGGGGGGCCTCTTCGTATCAGCCCCAGCATTTT
TRBV19	TRBJ1-5	TRBD1	NA	CASSIDPTGGNQPQHF	TGTGCCAGTAGTATAGACCCGACAGGGGGCAATCAGCCCCAGCATTTT
TRBV28	TRBJ2-1	TRBD1	NA	CASRTGGWSYNEQFF	TGTGCCAGCAGAACAGGGGGTTGGTCCTACAATGAGCAGTTCTTC